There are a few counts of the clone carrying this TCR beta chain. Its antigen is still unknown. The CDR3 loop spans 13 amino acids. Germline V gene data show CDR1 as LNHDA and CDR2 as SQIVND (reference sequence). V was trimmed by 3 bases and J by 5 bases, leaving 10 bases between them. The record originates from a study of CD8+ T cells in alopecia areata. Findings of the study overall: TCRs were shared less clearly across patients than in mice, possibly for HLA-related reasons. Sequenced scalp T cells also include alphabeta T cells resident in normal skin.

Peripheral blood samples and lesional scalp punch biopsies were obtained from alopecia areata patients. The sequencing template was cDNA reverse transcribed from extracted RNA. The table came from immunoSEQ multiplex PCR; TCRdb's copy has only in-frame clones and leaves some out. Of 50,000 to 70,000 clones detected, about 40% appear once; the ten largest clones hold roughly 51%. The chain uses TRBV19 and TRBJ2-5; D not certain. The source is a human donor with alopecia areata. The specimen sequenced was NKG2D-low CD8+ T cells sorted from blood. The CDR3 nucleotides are TGTGCCAGTAGTATGGTCCGTGGGGAGACCCAGTACTTC. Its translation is CASSMVRGETQYF.